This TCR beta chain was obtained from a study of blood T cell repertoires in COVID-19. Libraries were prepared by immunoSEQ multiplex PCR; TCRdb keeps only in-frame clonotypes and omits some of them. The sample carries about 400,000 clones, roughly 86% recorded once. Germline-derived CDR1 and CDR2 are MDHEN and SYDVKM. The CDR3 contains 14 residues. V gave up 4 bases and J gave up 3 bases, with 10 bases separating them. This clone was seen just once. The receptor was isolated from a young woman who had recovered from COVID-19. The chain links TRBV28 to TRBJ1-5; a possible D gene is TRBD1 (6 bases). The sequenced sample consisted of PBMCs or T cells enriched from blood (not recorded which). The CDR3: CASSSPGANQPQHF. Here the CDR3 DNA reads TGTGCCAGCAGTTCTCCAGGGGCCAATCAGCCCCAGCATTTT.